A selection of T cell receptor beta chains follows, all from one sample in a study of blood T cell repertoires in COVID-19. Using immunoSEQ multiplex PCR, the repertoire was profiled, and TCRdb retains in-frame clones only, with some absent. The sample lists fewer than 200,000 clones; about 88% were seen once. The sequenced material came from PBMCs or T cells enriched from blood (not recorded which). The receptors stem from a man aged 50-59 years who had recovered from COVID-19. Each CDR3 is given with its conserved first and last residue.

v_call	cdr3_aa
TRBV7-2	CASSLNRDSNQPQHF
TRBV4-1	CASSQDTPRASYNSPLHF
TRBV5-1	CASSLGGQGHNEQFF
TRBV18	CASSPGRGNLNYGYTF
TRBV7-8	CASSPGLAERTDTQYF
TRBV5-1	CASSLGLAGDEQFF
TRBV10-3	CAIRLDRGEQYF
TRBV4-1	CASSQGTGDVYGYTF
TRBV6-1	CASSVVSVSGANVLTF
TRBV7-7	CASSLGLGLAGYNEQFF
TRBV10-3	CAISDPGTSGGAGEQFF
TRBV7-9	CASSLGATTGELFF
TRBV7-9	CASSGQGSPLHF
TRBV7-8	CASSPIRDMSHEQYF
TRBV6-6	CASSKQVANTGELFF
TRBV6-2/TRBV6-3	CASSLTRDSNNEQFF
TRBV7-8	CASGGVRNEQYF
TRBV7-8	CASSSRSWGPYEQYF
TRBV5-4	CASSLAGGQGETQYF
TRBV19	CASKRTSGGTPQETQYF
TRBV6-5	CASSYSWLAGAETQYF
TRBV12-5	CASAQGSNQPQHF
TRBV21-1	CASSTDRGRGTGYTF
TRBV5-1	CASSLQGAQGTEAFF
TRBV4-3	CASSQDLGQGVHEQYF
TRBV18	CASSPSTTGFEQYF
TRBV24-1	CATRKDWSGGNQPQHF
TRBV4-1	CASSQESSGGSREYEQYF
TRBV9	CASSAGTSGVYEQYF
TRBV19	CASTRTVRRGYTF
TRBV10-3	CAISESGGMGNQPQHF
TRBV19	CASVKGAGIYGYTF
TRBV19	CASSIGGQGATTGELFF
TRBV10-3	CAISPGAGGQFF
TRBV5-4	CASSLDREQQYF
TRBV12-2	CASRQPIRDRGLPNEKLFF
TRBV5-1	CASSDGQGRGETQYF
TRBV6-2/TRBV6-3	CASSPHGQGGQPQHF
TRBV5-8	CASSFTRGFGNTIYF
TRBV30	CAWSSRGRAEKLFF
TRBV27	CASRAGQGSPLHF
TRBV7-3	CASSRTSGGGNEQFF
TRBV9	CASSGLGLAGGDTQYF
TRBV18	CASSPAGQGSTGELFF
TRBV6-6	CASRHGQGDSYEQYF